This T cell receptor (beta chain) was captured in a study of vaccination and CD4 T cells after COVID-19. The wider study: Two of the convalescents were Hispanic, and convalescents were six males and four females.

Scientists ran DNA taken from cultured CD4+ T cells through the Oncomine TCR Beta short-read assay for sequencing. TCRdb re-derived calls from the PCR reads in MiXCR, one entry per CDR3 protein. The data contain roughly 4,700 distinct CDR3 sequences, 44% of them singletons. Comments on this clonotype: What it binds is unknown.

Noted treatment: approximately 9-day PBMC culture with coronavirus spike peptide pools or control peptides (ViraFEST assay). This TCR was sampled from a human donor who had recovered from COVID-19. The sequenced sample was CD4+ T cells from blood, cultured in vitro, obtained after SARS-CoV-2 vaccination.

CDR3 amino acids: CASSETPSGGTDTQYF. CDR3 bases: TGTGCCAGCAGTGAAACGCCCAGCGGGGGTACAGATACGCAGTATTTT. The genes are TRBV6-1 and TRBJ2-3; 8 nucleotides line up with TRBD2. J gave up 3 bases and V 2 bases, and 7 bases lay outside the gene matches. The CDR3 length is 16 residues. Germline loops: CDR1 MNHNS, CDR2 SASEGT.